A selection of T cell receptor beta chains follows, all from one sample in a study of T cell changes during pregnancy in multiple sclerosis. The repertoire was sequenced with immunoSEQ multiplex PCR; TCRdb's copy has only in-frame clones and lacks some. This table has 50,000 or so clones, about 90% appearing once. The starting material was CD4+ T cells from peripheral blood mononuclear cells, obtained in the second trimester of pregnancy. The source is a female donor with multiple sclerosis, enrolled in a pregnancy study. CDR3s include the opening cysteine and the closing phenylalanine or tryptophan. D genes are given only for firm matches. The listing skips clone size in some rows; elsewhere it reads once, few, many or a size class.

v_gene	j_gene	len	d_gene	abundance	CDR3aa	CDR3nt
TRBV5-1	TRBJ2-1	15	.	once	CASSIDSPEANEQFF	TGCGCCAGCAGCATCGACAGCCCTGAGGCCAATGAGCAGTTCTTC
TRBV2	TRBJ2-2	15	.	.	CASSEKTGRTGELFF	TGTGCCAGCAGTGAAAAAACAGGGCGGACCGGGGAGCTGTTTTTT
TRBV5-6	TRBJ2-7	14	.	.	CASSSTSGAGEQYF	TGTGCCAGCAGCTCAACTTCAGGGGCAGGCGAGCAGTACTTC
TRBV11-2	TRBJ1-5	14	.	.	CASSEGTYNQPQHF	TGTGCCAGCAGCGAAGGGACTTACAATCAGCCCCAGCATTTT
TRBV10-3	TRBJ2-1	13	TRBD2	.	CAISGTSYNEQFF	TGTGCCATTTCCGGGACTAGCTACAATGAGCAGTTCTTC
TRBV5-6	TRBJ2-5	13	TRBD1	.	CASSFRGQETQYF	TGTGCCAGCAGCTTCAGGGGGCAAGAGACCCAGTACTTC
TRBV5-1	TRBJ2-7	16	TRBD1	.	CASSSGTAPLAYEQYF	TGCGCCAGCAGCTCCGGGACAGCCCCCCTTGCCTACGAGCAGTACTTC
TRBV6-1	TRBJ2-5	15	TRBD2	.	CASLSSGGIQETQYF	TGTGCCAGCCTTTCTAGCGGGGGGATACAAGAGACCCAGTACTTC
TRBV5-1	TRBJ1-1	14	.	.	CASSLGHQNTEAFF	TGCGCCAGCAGCTTGGGGCATCAGAACACTGAAGCTTTCTTT
TRBV29-1	TRBJ2-3	14	.	.	CSVESFEGAGTQYF	TGCAGCGTTGAAAGTTTTGAGGGCGCAGGTACGCAGTATTTT
TRBV27	TRBJ1-2	16	.	.	CASSLSGGTTNYGYTF	TGTGCCAGCAGTTTATCGGGAGGGACCACTAACTATGGCTACACCTTC
TRBV6-1	TRBJ1-6	14	.	once	CASSVGGYNSPLHF	TGTGCCAGCAGTGTCGGGGGCTATAATTCACCCCTCCACTTT
TRBV5-1	TRBJ1-2	16	.	once	CASSLGSTPGIYGYTF	TGCGCCAGCAGCTTGGGATCTACCCCGGGTATCTATGGCTACACCTTC
TRBV13	TRBJ1-1	13	.	.	CASSLGLGRGAFF	TGTGCCAGCAGCTTAGGCCTTGGTAGAGGGGCTTTCTTT
TRBV6-5	TRBJ2-7	16	.	.	CASSYSELFSNYEQYF	TGTGCCAGCAGTTACTCAGAACTCTTTTCTAACTACGAGCAGTACTTC
TRBV6-6	TRBJ1-2	12	.	.	CASSYPASDYTF	TGTGCCAGCAGTTACCCAGCTAGTGACTACACCTTC
TRBV2	TRBJ1-1	13	.	.	CASSGQINTEAFF	TGTGCCAGCAGCGGACAGATAAACACTGAAGCTTTCTTT
TRBV13	TRBJ2-7	17	TRBD2	.	CASSLARVTSGRGEQYF	TGTGCCAGCAGCTTAGCTCGTGTGACTAGCGGGAGGGGCGAGCAGTACTTC
TRBV18	TRBJ2-2	15	.	.	CASLETGPGSGELFF	TGTGCCAGCCTGGAAACAGGCCCCGGTTCCGGGGAGCTGTTTTTT
TRBV29-1	TRBJ1-1	13	.	.	CSVDEGRNTEAFF	TGCAGCGTTGATGAGGGAAGGAACACTGAAGCTTTCTTT
TRBV2	TRBJ1-2	15	.	few	CASSTPFTGEDGYTF	TGTGCCAGCAGCACACCCTTTACGGGGGAAGATGGCTACACCTTC
TRBV18	TRBJ1-1	15	.	.	CASSPLSRGDTEAFF	TGTGCCAGCTCACCCCTGTCTCGGGGGGACACTGAAGCTTTCTTT
TRBV6-5	TRBJ1-6	15	.	once	CASRDRQSLNSPLHF	TGTGCCAGCAGGGACCGACAGTCCCTTAATTCACCCCTCCACTTT
TRBV7-2	TRBJ2-3	16	.	.	CASSLASGLPTDTQYF	TGTGCCAGCAGCTTAGCTAGCGGCCTGCCCACAGATACGCAGTATTTT
TRBV7-2	TRBJ2-1	16	.	.	CASSEPPPSSYNEQFF	TGTGCCAGCAGCGAGCCACCTCCCTCTTCCTACAATGAGCAGTTCTTC
TRBV7-2	TRBJ2-7	11	.	.	CASSLYYEQYF	TGTGCCAGCAGCCTATACTACGAGCAGTACTTC
TRBV5-1	TRBJ1-2	16	TRBD1	.	CASSLFGTGIDYGYTF	TGCGCCAGCAGCTTATTCGGGACAGGGATAGACTATGGCTACACCTTC
TRBV5-1	TRBJ2-1	15	.	.	CASSPSNRVLNEQFF	TGCGCCAGCAGCCCATCCAACAGGGTTTTGAATGAGCAGTTCTTC
TRBV12-5	TRBJ1-1	13	.	.	CASGPNGDTEAFF	TGTGCTAGTGGTCCAAACGGGGACACTGAAGCTTTCTTT
TRBV11-2	TRBJ1-1	12	.	few	CASGPPSTEAFF	TGTGCCAGCGGTCCCCCGAGCACTGAAGCTTTCTTT
TRBV19	TRBJ2-1	15	TRBD1	.	CASSPTGGSYNEQFF	TGTGCCAGTAGTCCAACAGGGGGCTCCTACAATGAGCAGTTCTTC
TRBV29-1	TRBJ1-2	11	.	.	CSVEDTYGYTF	TGCAGCGTTGAAGACACTTATGGCTACACCTTC
TRBV28	TRBJ1-1	13	.	.	CASSGPGITEAFF	TGTGCCAGCAGCGGCCCAGGGATCACTGAAGCTTTCTTT